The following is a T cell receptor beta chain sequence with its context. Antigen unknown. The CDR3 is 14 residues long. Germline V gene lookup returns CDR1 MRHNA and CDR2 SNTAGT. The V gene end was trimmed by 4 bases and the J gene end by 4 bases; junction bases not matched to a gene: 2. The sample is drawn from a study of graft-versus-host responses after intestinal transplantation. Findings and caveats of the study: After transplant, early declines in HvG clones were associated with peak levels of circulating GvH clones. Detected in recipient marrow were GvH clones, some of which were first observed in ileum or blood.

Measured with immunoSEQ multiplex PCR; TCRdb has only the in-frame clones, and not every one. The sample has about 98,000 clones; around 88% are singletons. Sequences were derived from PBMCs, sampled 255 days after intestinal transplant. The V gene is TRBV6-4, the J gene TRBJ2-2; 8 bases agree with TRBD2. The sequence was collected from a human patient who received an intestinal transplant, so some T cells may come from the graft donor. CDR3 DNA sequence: TGTGCCAGCAGTGCCGGGACTAGCACCGGGGAGCTGTTTTTT. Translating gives CASSAGTSTGELFF.